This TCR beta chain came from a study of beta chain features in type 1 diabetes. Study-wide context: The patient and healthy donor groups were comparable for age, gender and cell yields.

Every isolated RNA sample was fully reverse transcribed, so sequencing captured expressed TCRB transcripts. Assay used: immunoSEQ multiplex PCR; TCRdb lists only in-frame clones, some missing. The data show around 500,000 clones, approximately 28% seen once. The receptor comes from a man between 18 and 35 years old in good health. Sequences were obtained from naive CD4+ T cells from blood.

CDR3 nucleotide sequence: TGCGCCAGCAGCTTGAGGTGGAACACCGGGGAGCTGTTTTTT. It encodes CASSLRWNTGELFF. The genes are TRBV5-1 and TRBJ2-2, with D hard to call. CDR3 length: 14 residues. The germline V gene encodes CDR1 SGHRS and CDR2 YFSETQ. V was shortened by 1 base and J by 1 base, with 5 bases between the two germline ends.